This TCR beta chain was captured in a study of shared clonotypes between healthy human individuals (dated by TCRdb to between 2020 and 2021). Concerning the study at large: The cohort comprised a couple of women and a few men aged 18 to 49 years. The study deeply sequenced blood TCR repertoires of five healthy adults to estimate repertoire size and the extent of clonotype sharing between individuals. Different laboratories and diverse techniques were used to prepare libraries and sequence TCR repertoires, to increase sequencing depth and limit assay-specific biases. Per donor, leukapheresis produced somewhere between about 0.94 and 10 billion PBMCs. For each donor, CD4 naive and CD4 memory were each given three plates, CD8 naive was given two plates, and CD8 memory was given one plate. Study-wide findings and limitations: The genetic and exposure-history diversity represented was limited by the small number of donors. Sharing across a few donors was observed for 4.5% to 6.5% of naive CD4, around 3.5% of naive CD8, 2% to 2.5% of memory CD4, and less than 0.45% of memory CD8 clonotypes. Clonotypes shared by all four sorted-subset donors showed higher generation probabilities than non-shared clonotypes. Sampling was restricted to blood, and TCR repertoires in tissue are likely to differ from TCR repertoires in blood. Naive subsets generally had larger estimated clonotype richness than memory subsets. Incomplete sequencing was indicated by rarefaction of sorted-subset datasets, despite the large sequencing depth. Pairwise subsampling indicated that sequencing depth was expected to affect the degree of clonotype sharing among donors.

V loses 3 bases, J loses 2 bases, and the germline ends lie 14 bases apart. CDR1 and CDR2, per the germline V gene, are KGHSH and LQKENI. The CDR3 goes from the cysteine to the phenylalanine over 16 residues. This entry keeps only the CDR3 DNA: 48 bases, framed from base 1. Healthy HIV-negative adults with no recently reported acute infections or vaccinations were included as donors. All donors were Caucasian adults living in Nashville, Tennessee, USA. CD4+ T cells were enriched through magnetic negative selection, after which naive cells were positively selected on CD45RA and the remaining negative fraction served as the memory subset. Blood was obtained by leukapheresis, after which PBMCs were separated by Ficoll-Histopaque density gradient centrifugation and cryopreserved in liquid nitrogen vapor phase. Analytical flow cytometry was used to check the purity and quantity of every magnetically sorted T cell population. Each sorted fraction had its genomic DNA isolated and then quantified by UV absorbance on a Nanodrop 2000c.

TCR CDR3 regions were amplified from genomic DNA by multiplex PCR using the deep immunoSEQ assay. Genomic DNA extracted from each cell subset was distributed evenly over all wells of several immunoSEQ 96-well plates, and each plate served as one replicate. Each replicate PCR for sorted subsets received about 200 ng genomic DNA, equal to tens of thousands of T cell genomes. Purified libraries were quantified with a Qubit 3.0 fluorometer, sized on a Bioanalyzer 2100, and re-quantified with the KAPA Library Quantification kit. Each immunoSEQ 96-well plate was sequenced on its own single-read 150-cycle Illumina NextSeq 550 flow cell. The paper's processing steps were these. Because the immunoSEQ output held only junctional sequences and lacked quality scores, the filtering could not match the filtering applied to full-length reads. To assign V/J genes and CDR3, sequences were annotated using PyIR, a Python wrapper for IgBLAST v1.9, with IMGT germline references. Reads were removed for weak V/J assignments (E-value above 1e-6), missing CDR3, stop codons, out-of-frame junctions, or ambiguous translated residues. A V3J clonotype was defined by an identical inferred V gene, J gene, and CDR3 amino acid sequence. Percentage overlap between repertoires was computed as shared unique clonotypes divided by the size of the smaller repertoire. RTK rarefaction, the Chao1 estimator, and Recon v2.1 estimates of unobserved clonotypes were used to assess repertoire richness. Generation probabilities for all TCRbeta clonotypes obtained by the gDNA method from a few donors were computed using OLGA. TCRdb took over this immuneACCESS table, retaining in-frame rearrangements with V and J assigned. Such tables are incomplete; in checked studies, under half of the missing clones stem from an unresolved V gene, and the remainder is unexplained. V, J and clone size are those of that table, while D and trimming were read from the DNA. For this sample the table gives over 950,000 clones, of which 60% to 85% were detected only once. More than 0.85% of the sample belongs to the ten largest clones.

For this clone: Its recognized antigen is unknown. Qualities for individual bases were not recorded, and no much larger clone is one base off.

This chain joins TRBV18 to TRBJ2-1; the D gene cannot be named for sure. The receptor's source is a man aged 18 to 35 in good health. Some clones in this sample may be carry-over from other donors' samples. Sequencing was performed on memory CD4+ T cells from PBMCs. The cell subset or site tag for this specimen amounts to: CD45RA-negative fraction. The nucleotide sequence is given as TGTGCCAGCTCACCGCTAAGGACGGCTACCTACAATGAGCAGTTCTTC. The resulting protein is CASSPLRTATYNEQFF.